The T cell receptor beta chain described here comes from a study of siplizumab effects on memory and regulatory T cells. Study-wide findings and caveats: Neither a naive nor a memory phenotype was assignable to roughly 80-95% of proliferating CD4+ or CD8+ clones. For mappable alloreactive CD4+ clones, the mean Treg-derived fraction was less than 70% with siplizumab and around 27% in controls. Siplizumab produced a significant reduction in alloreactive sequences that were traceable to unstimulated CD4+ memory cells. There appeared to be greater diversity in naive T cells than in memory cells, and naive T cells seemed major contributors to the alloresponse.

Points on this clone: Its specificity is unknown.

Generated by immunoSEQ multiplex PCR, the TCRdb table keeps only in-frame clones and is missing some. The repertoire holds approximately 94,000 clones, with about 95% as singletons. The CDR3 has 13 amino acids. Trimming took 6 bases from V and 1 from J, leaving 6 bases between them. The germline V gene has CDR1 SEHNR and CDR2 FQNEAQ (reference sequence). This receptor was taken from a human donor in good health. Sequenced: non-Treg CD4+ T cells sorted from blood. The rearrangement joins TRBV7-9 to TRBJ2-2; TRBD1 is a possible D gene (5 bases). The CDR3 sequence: CASRQGNTGELFF. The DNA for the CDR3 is TGTGCCAGCAGGCAGGGGAACACCGGGGAGCTGTTTTTT.